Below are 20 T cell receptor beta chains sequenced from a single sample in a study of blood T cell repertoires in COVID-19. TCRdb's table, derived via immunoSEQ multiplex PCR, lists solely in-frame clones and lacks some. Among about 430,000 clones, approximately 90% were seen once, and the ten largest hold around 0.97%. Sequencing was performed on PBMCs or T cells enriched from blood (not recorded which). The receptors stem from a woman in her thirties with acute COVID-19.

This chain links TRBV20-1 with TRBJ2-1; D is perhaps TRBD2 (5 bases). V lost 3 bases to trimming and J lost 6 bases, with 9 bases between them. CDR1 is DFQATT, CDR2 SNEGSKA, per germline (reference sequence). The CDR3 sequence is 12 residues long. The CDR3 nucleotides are TGCAGTGCTAGTATGGAGGTCAATGAGCAGTTCTTC. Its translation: CSASMEVNEQFF.

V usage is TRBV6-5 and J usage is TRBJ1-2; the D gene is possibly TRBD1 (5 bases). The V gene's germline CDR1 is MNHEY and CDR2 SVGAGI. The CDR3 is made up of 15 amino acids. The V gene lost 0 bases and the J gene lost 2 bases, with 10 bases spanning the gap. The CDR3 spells CASSYSPGPNYGYTF. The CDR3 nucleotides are TGTGCCAGCAGTTACTCCCCAGGGCCGAACTATGGCTACACCTTC.

This CDR3 is CASDRAELLNTEAFF. The CDR3 coding sequence is TGTGCCTCCGACAGGGCCGAATTATTGAACACTGAAGCTTTCTTT. The J gene is TRBJ1-1, the V gene TRBV7-2, with 7 bases matching TRBD1. The CDR3 extends over 15 amino acids. The V segment lost 11 bases and the J segment 0 bases; nucleotides outside the gene matches: 12. Germline CDR1 and CDR2: SGHTA and FQGNSA.

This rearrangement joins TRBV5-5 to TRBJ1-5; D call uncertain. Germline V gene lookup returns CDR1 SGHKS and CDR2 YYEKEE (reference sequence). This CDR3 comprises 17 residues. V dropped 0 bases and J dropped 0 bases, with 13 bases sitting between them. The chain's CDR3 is CASSLASSSYSNQPQHF. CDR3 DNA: TGTGCCAGCAGCTTGGCCTCCAGTTCGTATAGCAATCAGCCCCAGCATTTT.

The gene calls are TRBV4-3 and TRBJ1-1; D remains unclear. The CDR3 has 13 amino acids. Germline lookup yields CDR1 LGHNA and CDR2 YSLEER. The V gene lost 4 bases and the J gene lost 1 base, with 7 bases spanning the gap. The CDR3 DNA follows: TGCGCCAGCAGCCGAGAACAGAACACTGAAGCTTTCTTT. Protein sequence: CASSREQNTEAFF.

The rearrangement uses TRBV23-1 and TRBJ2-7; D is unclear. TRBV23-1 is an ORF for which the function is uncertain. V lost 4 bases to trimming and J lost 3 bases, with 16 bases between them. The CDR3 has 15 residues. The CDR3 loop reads CASSLSTRAHYEQYF. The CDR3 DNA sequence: TGCGCCAGCAGTCTATCGACCCGAGCGCACTACGAGCAGTACTTC.

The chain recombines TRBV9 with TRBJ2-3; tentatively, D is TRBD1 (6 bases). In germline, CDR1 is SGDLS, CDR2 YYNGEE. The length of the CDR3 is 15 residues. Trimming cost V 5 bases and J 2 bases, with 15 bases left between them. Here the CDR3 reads CASSRMGAPTDTQYF. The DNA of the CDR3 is TGTGCCAGCAGTCGGATGGGGGCCCCCACAGATACGCAGTATTTT. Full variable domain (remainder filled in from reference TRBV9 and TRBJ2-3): DSGVTQTPKHLITATGQRVTLRCSPRSGDLSVYWYQQSLDQGLQFLIQYYNGEERAKGNILERFSAQQFPDLHSELNLSSLELGDSALYFCASSRMGAPTDTQYFGPGTRLTVL.

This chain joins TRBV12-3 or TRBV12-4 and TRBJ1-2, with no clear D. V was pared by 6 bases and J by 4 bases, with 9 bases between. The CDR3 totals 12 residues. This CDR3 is CASRRAVYGYTF. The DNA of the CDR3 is TGTGCCAGCAGGAGGGCCGTCTATGGCTACACCTTC.

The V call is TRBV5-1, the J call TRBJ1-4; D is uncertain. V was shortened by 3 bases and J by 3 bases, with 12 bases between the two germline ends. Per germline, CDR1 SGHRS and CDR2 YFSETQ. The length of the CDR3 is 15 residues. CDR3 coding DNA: TGCGCCAGCAGCTCCGGAGTGAGGCCTAATGAAAAACTGTTTTTT. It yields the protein CASSSGVRPNEKLFF. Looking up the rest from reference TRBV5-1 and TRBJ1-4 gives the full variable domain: KAGVTQTPRYLIKTRGQQVTLSCSPISGHRSVSWYQQTPGQGLQFLFEYFSETQRNKGNFPGRFSGRQFSNSRSEMNVSTLELGDSALYLCASSSGVRPNEKLFFGSGTQLSVL.

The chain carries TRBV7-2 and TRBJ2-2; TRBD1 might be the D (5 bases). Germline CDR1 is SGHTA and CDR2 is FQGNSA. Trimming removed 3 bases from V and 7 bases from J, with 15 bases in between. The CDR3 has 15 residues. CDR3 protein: CASSFANRGGGELFF. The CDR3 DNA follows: TGTGCCAGCAGCTTCGCCAATAGGGGCGGCGGGGAGCTGTTTTTT.

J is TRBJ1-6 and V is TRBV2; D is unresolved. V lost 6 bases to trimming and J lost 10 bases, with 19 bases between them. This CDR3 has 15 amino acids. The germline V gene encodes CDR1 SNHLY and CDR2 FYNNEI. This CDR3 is CASSYVEVGESPLHF. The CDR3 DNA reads TGTGCCAGCAGCTACGTAGAGGTTGGCGAATCACCCCTCCACTTT.

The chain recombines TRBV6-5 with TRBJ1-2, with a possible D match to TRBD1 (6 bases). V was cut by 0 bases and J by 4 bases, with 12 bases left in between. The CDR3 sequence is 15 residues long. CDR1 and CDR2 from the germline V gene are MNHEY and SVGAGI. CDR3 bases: TGTGCCAGCAGTTACTCGGGACAAACTACCTATGGCTACACCTTC. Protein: CASSYSGQTTYGYTF.

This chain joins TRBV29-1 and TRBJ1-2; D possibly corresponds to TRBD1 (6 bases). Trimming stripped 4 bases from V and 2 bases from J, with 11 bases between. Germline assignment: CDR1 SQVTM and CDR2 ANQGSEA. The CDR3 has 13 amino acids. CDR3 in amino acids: CSVVLGQNYGYTF. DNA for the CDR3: TGCAGCGTTGTTCTTGGACAGAACTATGGCTACACCTTC.

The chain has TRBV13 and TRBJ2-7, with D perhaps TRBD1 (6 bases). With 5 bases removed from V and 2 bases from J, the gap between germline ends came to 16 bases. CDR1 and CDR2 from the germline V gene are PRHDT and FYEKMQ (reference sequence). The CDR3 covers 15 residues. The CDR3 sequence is CASSQGRGSTYEQYF. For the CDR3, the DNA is TGTGCCAGCAGCCAAGGAAGGGGGTCCACCTACGAGCAGTACTTC.

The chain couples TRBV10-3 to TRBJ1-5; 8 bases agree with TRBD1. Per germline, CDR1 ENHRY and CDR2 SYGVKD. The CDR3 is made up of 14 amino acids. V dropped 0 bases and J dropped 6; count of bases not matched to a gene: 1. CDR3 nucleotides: TGTGCCATCAGTGAGTCACAGGGGGTTCAGCCCCAGCATTTT. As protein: CAISESQGVQPQHF.

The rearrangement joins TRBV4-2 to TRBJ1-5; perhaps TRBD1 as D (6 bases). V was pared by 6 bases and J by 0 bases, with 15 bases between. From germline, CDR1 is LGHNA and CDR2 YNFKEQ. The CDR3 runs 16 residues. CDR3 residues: CASSEGVTYSNQPQHF. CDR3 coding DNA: TGTGCCAGCAGTGAGGGGGTCACTTATAGCAATCAGCCCCAGCATTTT.

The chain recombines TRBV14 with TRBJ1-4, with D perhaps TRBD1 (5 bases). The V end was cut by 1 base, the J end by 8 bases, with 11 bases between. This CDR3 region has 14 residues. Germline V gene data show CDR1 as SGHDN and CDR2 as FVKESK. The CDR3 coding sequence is TGTGCCAGCAGCCAAGCAAGCAGGGTGGAAAAACTGTTTTTT. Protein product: CASSQASRVEKLFF.

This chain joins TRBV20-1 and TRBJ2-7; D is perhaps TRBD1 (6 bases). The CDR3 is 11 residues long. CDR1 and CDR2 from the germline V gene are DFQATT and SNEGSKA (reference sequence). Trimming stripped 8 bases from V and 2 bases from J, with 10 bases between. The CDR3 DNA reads TGCAGTAAGGACAGAACCTACGAGCAGTACTTC. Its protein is CSKDRTYEQYF.

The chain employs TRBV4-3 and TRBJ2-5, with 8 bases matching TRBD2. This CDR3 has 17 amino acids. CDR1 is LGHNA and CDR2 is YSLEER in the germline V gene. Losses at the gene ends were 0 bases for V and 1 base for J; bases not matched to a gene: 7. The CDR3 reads CASSQDLERGTQETQYF. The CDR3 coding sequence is TGCGCCAGCAGCCAAGATTTGGAGCGGGGGACCCAAGAGACCCAGTACTTC.

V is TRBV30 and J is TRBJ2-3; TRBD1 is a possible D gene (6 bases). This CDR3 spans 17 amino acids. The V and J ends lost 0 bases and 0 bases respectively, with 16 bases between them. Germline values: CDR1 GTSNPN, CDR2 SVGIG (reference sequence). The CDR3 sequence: CAWSVRAGVGSTDTQYF. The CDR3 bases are TGTGCCTGGAGTGTCCGCGCAGGGGTGGGGAGCACAGATACGCAGTATTTT.